The 2 T cell receptor beta chains below all came from one sample that was sequenced in a study of cytomegalovirus exposure and HLA in healthy donors. This PCR relied on a set of 60 Vbeta primers and 13 Jbeta primers. Assay used: immunoSEQ multiplex PCR; TCRdb lists only in-frame clones, some missing. Counted here are tens of thousands of clones, around 80% occurring once; the ten biggest clones make up 6% to 9.5%. Sequenced: PBMCs. These TCRs come from a man aged 25 to 40 in good health and CMV-seronegative.

The rearrangement uses TRBV6-1 and TRBJ1-1; no firm D call. Germline assignment: CDR1 MNHNS and CDR2 SASEGT. This CDR3 is built from 13 residues. V lost 2 bases, J lost 1 base, and 5 bases lay in between. The CDR3, as DNA: TGTGCCAGCAGTGAACAGGAGAACACTGAAGCTTTCTTT. Amino acids: CASSEQENTEAFF.

The chain has TRBV7-6 and TRBJ1-4, with D perhaps TRBD1 (5 bases). Looked up from germline, CDR1 is SGHVS and CDR2 is FNYEAQ. Trimming left V 8 bases short and J 3 bases short, with 19 bases between. The CDR3 runs to 16 residues. The CDR3 region has the DNA TGTGCCAGCTTTCCCATCCAGGGATCTCCTAATGAAAAACTGTTTTTT. Its translation: CASFPIQGSPNEKLFF.